A single sample gave rise to the 20 T cell receptor beta chains below, sequenced in a study of blood T cell repertoires in COVID-19. This table comes from immunoSEQ multiplex PCR, and its TCRdb copy is limited to in-frame clones, with some not included. The table has about 230,000 clones, approximately 80% seen once. Source material: peripheral blood. The source is a man aged 35 to 55 who had recovered from COVID-19.

Only a few counts were recorded for this clone. The chain combines TRBV27 with TRBJ1-1, with 7 nucleotides matching TRBD1. CDR1 and CDR2 (germline): MNHEY, SMNVEV (reference sequence). This CDR3 contains 14 residues. V shed 3 bases and J 0 bases; nucleotides not matched to a gene: 1. CDR3 DNA sequence: TGTGCCAGCAGTTTTCAGGGGGTGAACACTGAAGCTTTCTTT. This translates into CASSFQGVNTEAFF.

The chain employs TRBV20-1 and TRBJ1-1; D gene uncertain. The germline CDR1 and CDR2 sequences are DFQATT and SNEGSKA (reference sequence). The CDR3 extends over 10 amino acids. The CDR3 is CRPEHTEAFF. Here the CDR3 DNA reads TGCAGACCCGAGCACACTGAAGCTTTCTTT.

This chain links TRBV7-9 with TRBJ2-5; 8 nucleotides align to TRBD2. Unmatched junction bases numbered 6, after V lost 4 bases and J lost 5 bases. This CDR3 has 14 residues. Germline lookup yields CDR1 SEHNR and CDR2 FQNEAQ (reference sequence). CDR3 coding DNA: TGTGCCAGCAGCTCCGGGGGGGCCGGCGAGACCCAGTACTTC. This translates into CASSSGGAGETQYF.

The J gene is TRBJ2-7, the V gene TRBV7-2, with D tentatively TRBD2 (5 bases). The CDR3 runs to 14 residues. The germline V gene has CDR1 SGHTA and CDR2 FQGNSA. V lost 5 bases to trimming and J lost 1 base, with 12 bases between them. The CDR3 sequence: CASSPSGFSYEQYF. CDR3 coding DNA: TGTGCCAGCAGCCCAAGCGGATTTTCCTACGAGCAGTACTTC.

The CDR3 coding sequence is TGTGCCAGCAGCTTCCACAGGGGGCTAGAGACTGAAGCTTTCTTT. Translation gives CASSFHRGLETEAFF. J is TRBJ1-1 and V is TRBV7-9; the match to TRBD1 covers 9 bases. This CDR3 spans 15 amino acids. J was trimmed by 5 bases and V by 3 bases; bases with no gene match: 7. Per germline, CDR1 SEHNR and CDR2 FQNEAQ (reference sequence).

J is TRBJ2-5 and V is TRBV5-4, with TRBD1 as a possible D gene (6 bases). Germline V gives CDR1 SGHNT, CDR2 YYREEE (reference sequence). Trimming took 3 bases from V and 4 from J, leaving 22 bases between them. The length of the CDR3 is 17 residues. CDR3 sequence (DNA): TGTGCCAGCAGCTCTTTACAGGGAGACGGGGTATTAGAGACCCAGTACTTC. Protein: CASSSLQGDGVLETQYF.

This sequence joins TRBV5-4 and TRBJ2-7; 7 positions match TRBD2. V dropped 1 base and J dropped 0; count of bases not matched to a gene: 4. CDR3 size: 15 residues. Germline V gene sequence: CDR1 SGHNT, CDR2 YYREEE (reference sequence). CDR3 sequence reads: CASSLIGDYSYEQYF. The CDR3 DNA sequence: TGTGCCAGCAGCTTGATTGGGGACTACTCCTACGAGCAGTACTTC. Together with reference TRBV5-4 and TRBJ2-7, the CDR3 gives the full variable domain: ETGVTQSPTHLIKTRGQQVTLRCSSQSGHNTVSWYQQALGQGPQFIFQYYREEENGRGNFPPRFSGLQFPNYSSELNVNALELDDSALYLCASSLIGDYSYEQYFGPGTRLTVT.

The V gene is TRBV9, the J gene TRBJ2-7; 11 bases fit TRBD2. This CDR3 spans 16 amino acids. V lost 4 bases to trimming and J lost 3 bases; unmatched junction nucleotides: 9. The germline gives CDR1 SGDLS, CDR2 YYNGEE. In DNA, the CDR3 is TGTGCCAGCAGCCCCACTACTAGCGGGAGTGGCTACGAGCAGTACTTC. Translated, it gives CASSPTTSGSGYEQYF.

The sample holds one count of this clone. The J gene is TRBJ2-1, the V gene TRBV7-8; 8 nucleotides agree with TRBD2. Unmatched junction bases numbered 3, after V lost 7 bases and J lost 1 base. The CDR3 runs 14 residues. CDR1 and CDR2 (germline): SGHVS, FQNEAQ. The CDR3 loop reads CASNKRGSYNEQFF. The CDR3 DNA follows: TGTGCCAGCAACAAGCGGGGGTCCTACAATGAGCAGTTCTTC.

The rearrangement uses TRBV6-2 or TRBV6-3 and TRBJ2-6; D is uncertain. Germline V gene data show CDR1 as MNHEY and CDR2 as SVGEGT. Trimming took off 5 bases at V and 2 bases at J, with 7 bases between the two ends. The length of the CDR3 is 14 residues. The CDR3 nucleotides read TGTGCCAGCAGTGAGAACCCTGGGGCCAACGTCCTGACTTTC. It translates to CASSENPGANVLTF.

This chain links TRBV19 with TRBJ2-1, with TRBD2 identical over 9 bases. J was trimmed by 7 bases and V by 5 bases; bases with no gene match: 9. Germline V lookup: CDR1 LNHDA, CDR2 SQIVND (reference sequence). CDR3 length: 15 amino acids. CDR3 bases: TGTGCCAGTAGTCCTCGGGTGGCGGGAGGGAATGAGCAGTTCTTC. Encoded protein: CASSPRVAGGNEQFF.

The genes are TRBV4-1 and TRBJ2-3; D may be TRBD2 (5 bases). The length of the CDR3 is 15 residues. Germline-derived CDR1 and CDR2 are MGHRA and YSYEKL. Trimming removed 0 bases from V and 1 base from J, with 8 bases in between. Here the CDR3 DNA reads TGCGCCAGCAGCCAAGATCTAGCCCGCACAGATACGCAGTATTTT. Residues: CASSQDLARTDTQYF.

Only one count was recorded for this clone. The rearrangement links TRBV13 to TRBJ2-5, with 7 bases that match TRBD2. The trim removed 3 bases at V and 5 bases at J, leaving 6 bases unmatched. The CDR3 consists of 14 residues. Per germline, CDR1 PRHDT and CDR2 FYEKMQ (reference sequence). The CDR3 nucleotides read TGTGCCAGCAGCTTGGCGGGAGTGTTCGAGACCCAGTACTTC. As protein: CASSLAGVFETQYF.

This clone was observed once. This chain joins TRBV6-4 and TRBJ1-1; D gene uncertain. The CDR3 runs 13 residues. The germline V gene has CDR1 MRHNA and CDR2 SNTAGT. V lost 4 bases to trimming and J lost 2 bases, with 8 bases between them. The DNA of the CDR3 is TGTGCCAGCAGTGCTGAAGCTAACACTGAAGCTTTCTTT. This gives the protein CASSAEANTEAFF.

The V call is TRBV23-1, the J call TRBJ2-5, with a possible D match to TRBD2 (5 bases). TRBV23-1 is flagged as an ORF with uncertain function. The CDR3 covers 13 residues. V lost 11 bases and J 5 bases, leaving 18 bases between the germline ends. The CDR3: CASKARGWETQYF. CDR3 nucleotide sequence: TGCGCCTCTAAGGCCCGAGGGTGGGAGACCCAGTACTTC.

This clone has a single count. V and J are TRBV2 and TRBJ1-3, with a weak D call TRBD1 (5 bases). The length of the CDR3 is 14 residues. With 9 bases removed from V and 1 base from J, the gap between germline ends came to 13 bases. The germline gives CDR1 SNHLY, CDR2 FYNNEI. For the CDR3, the DNA is TGTGCCAGTATCGGGGGAGGGTCTGGAAACACCATATATTTT. This encodes CASIGGGSGNTIYF.

This clone was counted a single time. The rearrangement uses TRBV14 and TRBJ1-1; D is unresolved. The CDR3 runs 11 residues. V lost 0 bases to trimming and J lost 11 bases, with 7 bases between them. Germline CDR1 reads SGHDN; CDR2 reads FVKESK. The CDR3 protein is CASSQDVSAFF. The CDR3 DNA reads as TGTGCCAGCAGCCAAGATGTCTCGGCTTTCTTT.

The count of this clone is one. V gene TRBV5-4 combines with J gene TRBJ1-2; D possibly corresponds to TRBD1 (5 bases). Trimming took 3 bases from V and 1 from J, leaving 13 bases between them. The CDR3 runs 15 residues. Looked up from germline, CDR1 is SGHNT and CDR2 is YYREEE (reference sequence). The CDR3 is CASSSGWANNYGYTF. CDR3 nucleotide sequence: TGTGCCAGCAGCTCAGGGTGGGCAAATAACTATGGCTACACCTTC.

CDR3 loop: CAWYGTANTGELFF. The DNA for the CDR3 is TGTGCCTGGTATGGGACTGCGAACACCGGGGAGCTGTTTTTT. The V and J genes are TRBV30 and TRBJ2-2, with TRBD2 as a possible D gene (6 bases). The CDR3 covers 14 residues. Trimming took 5 bases from V and 0 from J, leaving 10 bases between them. The V gene's germline CDR1 is GTSNPN and CDR2 SVGIG (reference sequence).

The chain joins TRBV6-2 or TRBV6-3 to TRBJ2-7; TRBD2 agrees at 13 bases. The J segment lost 5 bases and the V segment lost 5 bases, leaving 6 bases of the junction unmatched. This CDR3 comprises 15 residues. Looked up from germline, CDR1 is MNHEY and CDR2 is SVGEGT. The CDR3 sequence is CASSTRTSGSDEQYF. In DNA form, the CDR3 reads TGTGCCAGCAGTACACGGACTAGCGGGAGCGACGAGCAGTACTTC.